These 20 T cell receptor delta chains were sequenced from one sample in a study of gamma-delta T cells after stem cell transplantation. TCRdb repeated clone calling on the RT-PCR reads with CATT. The repertoire includes more than 1,300 delta-chain clones, less than 15% of them detected once, and 58% sits in the top ten. Sequenced material: gamma-delta T cells. Source of these receptors: a human donor. It is not recorded whose cells these are; they may come from a transplant donor.

The V and J genes are TRDV1 and TRDJ1, with TRDD3 identical over 8 bases. With V trimmed by 7 bases and J by 2 bases, 30 bases remained unmatched. CDR3 length equals 22 residues. Germline CDR1 TSWWSYY, CDR2 QGS. CDR3 sequence reads: CALDSYLKANWGAVVLTDKLIF. CDR3 sequence (DNA): TGTGCTCTTGACTCCTACTTGAAGGCTAACTGGGGGGCCGTCGTACTTACCGATAAACTCATCTTT.

This clone has a handful of counts. TCRdb's entry gives the protein of a much larger clone, which mismatches this DNA's translation at residue 4, likely from a read error; the protein reported here is translated from the DNA. The same CDR3 arises from other DNA sequences in this sample as well. The chain has TRDV2 and TRDJ3; 7 bases match TRDD3. The V segment lost 4 bases and the J segment 0 bases; nucleotides outside the gene matches: 14. The germline V gene has CDR1 GEAIGNYY and CDR2 EKD. This CDR3 has 20 amino acids. The CDR3 here is CACETGPWGLSSWDTRQMFF. Written as DNA, the CDR3 is TGTGCCTGTGAGACCGGTCCCTGGGGGTTGAGCTCCTGGGACACCCGACAGATGTTTTTC.

As to this clone: The protein that TCRdb holds for this DNA derives from a much larger clone and differs from the translated DNA at residue 13, which likely indicates a read error; the protein shown here is translated from the DNA. The chain links TRDV1 to TRDJ1; possibly TRDD3 for D (5 bases). The CDR3 totals 17 residues. Germline V gives CDR1 TSWWSYY, CDR2 QGS. Here the CDR3 DNA reads TGTGCTCTTGGGGATCCATACGGGAGGCAGTACACCTATAAACTCATCTTT. It yields the protein CALGDPYGRQYTYKLIF.

The table lists this clone with a few counts. This rearrangement joins TRDV2 to TRDJ1; the match to TRDD3 covers 9 bases. The V segment lost 3 bases and the J segment 0 bases; nucleotides outside the gene matches: 13. The CDR3 has 18 amino acids. CDR1 is GEAIGNYY, CDR2 EKD, per germline. The CDR3 spells CACDPGYWGTRYTDKLIF. The CDR3 DNA reads TGTGCCTGTGACCCCGGCTACTGGGGGACCCGTTACACCGATAAACTCATCTTT.

With respect to this clone: A far larger clone is one nucleotide away, so this likely arose from a read error. Other DNA sequences within the sample encode an identical CDR3. The gene calls are TRDV1 and TRDJ1, with a tentative D call TRDD3 (6 bases). Germline V lookup: CDR1 TSWWSYY, CDR2 QGS. The CDR3 runs to 17 residues. DNA of the CDR3: TGTGCCCTTGGGGATCCATACGGGAGGCAGTACACCGATAAACTCATCTTT. Its translation is CALGDPYGRQYTDKLIF.

This clone is medium-sized by share. J is TRDJ1 and V is TRDV1, with 10 bases fitting TRDD3. Unmatched junction bases numbered 18, after V lost 2 bases and J lost 0 bases. The germline V gene encodes CDR1 TSWWSYY and CDR2 QGS. The CDR3 is 21 amino acids. CDR3 residues: CALGEGSGYWGILMYTDKLIF. CDR3 DNA sequence: TGTGCTCTTGGGGAAGGGAGCGGGTACTGGGGGATCCTAATGTACACCGATAAACTCATCTTT.

Remarks on this clone: This DNA's translation and the protein TCRdb lists, from a much larger clone, do not match at residue 4, likely due to a read error; the protein shown is translated from the DNA. This rearrangement joins TRDV3 to TRDJ1; perhaps D is TRDD2 or TRDD3 (6 bases each). CDR1 is TVYSNPD and CDR2 is GDNSRS in the germline V gene (reference sequence). The CDR3 runs to 18 residues. With 2 bases removed from V and 0 bases from J, the gap between germline ends came to 25 bases. CDR3 in amino acids: CAFSPSHFYWAYTDKLIF. The CDR3 nucleotides read TGTGCCTTTTCACCTTCCCACTTTTACTGGGCGTACACCGATAAACTCATCTTT. The full variable domain, with the rest looked up from reference TRDV3 and TRDJ1, is CDKVTQSSPDQTVASGSEVVLLCTYDTVYSNPDLFWYRIRPDYSFQFVFYGDNSRSEGADFTQGRFSVKHILTQKAFHLVISPVRTEDSATYYCAFSPSHFYWAYTDKLIFGKGTRVTVEP.

This clone is large by share. Other DNA variants within this sample encode the same CDR3. V is TRDV2 and J is TRDJ1; no clear D. This CDR3 has 19 residues. Trimming pared 1 base from V and 1 base from J, leaving 24 bases between. Germline CDR1 and CDR2: GEAIGNYY and EKD. CDR3 DNA: TGTGCCTGTGACACTGTCGGAGGGCGCACACAACTACTCACCGATAAACTCATCTTT. Its translation is CACDTVGGRTQLLTDKLIF.

This clone occurred a few times. The protein that TCRdb holds for this DNA derives from a much larger clone and differs from the translated DNA at residue 17, which likely indicates a read error; the protein shown here is translated from the DNA. The genes are TRDV2 and TRDJ3; 13 bases fit TRDD3. CDR3 size: 22 residues. In germline, CDR1 is GEAIGNYY, CDR2 EKD. The CDR3 DNA follows: TGTGCCTGTGACACCAAATTTACTGGGGGATACGCTAGCTCCTGGGACGCCCGACAGATGTTTTTC. Protein sequence: CACDTKFTGGYASSWDARQMFF.

This clone has a handful of counts. TCRdb lists the protein of a much larger clone for this DNA, which differs at residue 15, so this is likely a read error; the protein given here is translated from the DNA itself. J is TRDJ1 and V is TRDV1; 13 nucleotides agree with TRDD3. CDR3 length equals 22 residues. The junction had 18 bases not matched to a gene; V was cut back by 0 bases and J by 2 bases. Germline CDR1 is TSWWSYY and CDR2 is QGS. The CDR3 DNA sequence: TGTGCTCTTGGGGAACTAGGCCTTCCTCTTAACTGGGGGATACGTGGGACCGATAAACTCATCTTT. Encoded protein: CALGELGLPLNWGIRGTDKLIF.

This clone showed up just a few times. This sequence joins TRDV2 and TRDJ1; weak D call: TRDD3 (5 bases). Between the trimmed V and J ends, which lost 0 bases and 2 bases, there was a span of 24 bases. This CDR3 contains 19 residues. The V gene's germline CDR1 is GEAIGNYY and CDR2 EKD. The chain's CDR3 is CACDTVGQGPRRGTDKLIF. CDR3 DNA: TGTGCCTGTGACACCGTCGGGCAGGGACCACGCCGGGGGACCGATAAACTCATCTTT.

By share, this clone ranks as large. Other DNA sequences in the sample encode the same CDR3. V is TRDV2 and J is TRDJ3; D call uncertain. Germline CDR1 GEAIGNYY, CDR2 EKD. The CDR3 contains 18 residues. V was shortened by 0 bases and J by 0 bases, with 11 bases between the two germline ends. The CDR3 DNA is TGTGCCTGTGACACCGTCTCAAAGACCTCCTGGGACACCCGACAGATGTTTTTC. This encodes CACDTVSKTSWDTRQMFF.

Worth noting for this clone: An end of the junction differs from the germline gene, which may be a read error. The rearrangement joins TRDV1 to TRDJ1; D perhaps matches TRDD3 (5 bases). The CDR3 length is 22 residues. Germline loops: CDR1 TSWWSYY, CDR2 QGS. The CDR3 DNA reads TGTGCTATTGGGGAACCCCCTCAAAGCGACCGGCGGGCCGAGAAGTACACCGATAAACTCATCTTT. Translation gives CAIGEPPQSDRRAEKYTDKLIF.

By its share, this clone is medium-sized. V and J are TRDV1 and TRDJ1; 11 nucleotides align to TRDD3. J lost 10 bases, V lost 0 bases, and 31 bases had no gene match. The CDR3 has 23 amino acids. The germline V gene encodes CDR1 TSWWSYY and CDR2 QGS. CDR3: CALGELVFELPTNWGISWMGLIF. CDR3 DNA: TGTGCTCTTGGGGAACTAGTGTTCGAACTTCCTACCAACTGGGGGATATCTTGGATGGGACTCATCTTT.

This clone occurred a few times. Here the CDR3 reads CACGHMVGDRRYTDKLIF. The CDR3 region has the DNA TGTGCCTGTGGCCATATGGTGGGGGATCGTCGGTACACCGATAAACTCATCTTT. The V call is TRDV2, the J call TRDJ1; the match to TRDD3 covers 8 bases. V lost 5 bases, J lost 0 bases, and 16 bases stayed unmatched. The CDR3 extends over 18 amino acids. Per germline, CDR1 GEAIGNYY and CDR2 EKD.

The sample holds a few counts of this clone. This DNA's translation and the protein TCRdb lists, from a much larger clone, do not match at residue 22, likely due to a read error; the protein shown is translated from the DNA. The rearrangement links TRDV1 to TRDJ1; perhaps TRDD2 as D (9 bases). Looked up from germline, CDR1 is TSWWSYY and CDR2 is QGS. The CDR3 contains 25 residues. CDR3 in DNA: TGTGCTCTTGGGGCCCACCTTCCTACGGCGAAAATATTACTGGGGGCCCGGGCAGACACCGATAGACTCATCTTT. Translated, it gives CALGAHLPTAKILLGARADTDRLIF.

Points on this clone: The TCRdb protein comes from a much larger clone and disagrees with this DNA's translation at residue 3, likely due to a read error; the protein given here is derived from the DNA. This sequence joins TRDV2 and TRDJ3; 13 bases line up with TRDD3. In germline, CDR1 is GEAIGNYY, CDR2 EKD. CDR3 size: 22 residues. DNA of the CDR3: TGTGCCGGTGACACCAAATTTACTGGGGGATACGCTAGCTCCTGGGACACCCGACAGATGTTTTTC. Encoded protein: CAGDTKFTGGYASSWDTRQMFF.

As to this clone: The protein in TCRdb stems from a much larger clone and differs at residue 15 from this DNA's translation, likely a read error; here the protein is translated from the DNA. Written as DNA, the CDR3 is TGTGCCTGTGACACCAAATTTACTGGGGGATACGCTAGCTCCCGGGACACCCGACAGATGTTTTTC. It yields the protein CACDTKFTGGYASSRDTRQMFF. The rearrangement joins TRDV2 to TRDJ3, with 13 bases fitting TRDD3. CDR1 and CDR2 (germline): GEAIGNYY, EKD. This CDR3 is built from 22 residues.

This clone qualifies as medium-sized. This CDR3 reads CACDPLGDNTDKLIF. As DNA, the CDR3 is TGTGCCTGTGACCCCCTGGGGGATAACACCGATAAACTCATCTTT. The chain uses TRDV2 and TRDJ1, with TRDD3 matching over 10 bases. CDR1 is GEAIGNYY, CDR2 EKD, per germline. The CDR3 extends over 15 amino acids. Unmatched junction bases numbered 3, after V lost 3 bases and J lost 0 bases.

Details on this clone: A far larger clone differs by one base, so this is likely a read error. The chain recombines TRDV1 with TRDJ2, with 9 bases aligning to TRDD3. In germline, CDR1 is TSWWSYY, CDR2 QGS. This CDR3 comprises 21 residues. Trimming took 1 base from V and 1 from J; bases not matched to a gene: 16. The chain's CDR3 is CALGERGGITGGHVLTAQLFF. Written as DNA, the CDR3 is TGTGCTCTTGGGGAACGAGGGGGGATAACTGGGGGACACGTTTTGACAGCACAACTCTTCTTT.